These 32 T cell receptor beta chains came from one sample sequenced in a study of CD8 T cells in ankylosing spondylitis. TCRdb reanalysed the 5' RACE reads using MiXCR and keeps one entry per CDR3 protein. Of about 160,000 distinct CDR3 sequences listed, around a tenth are singletons. Specimen: blood, either unsorted or a sorted T cell fraction (not recorded which). These receptors all stem from a female donor with ankylosing spondylitis or in good health (not recorded which).

This clonotype turned up a few times. The chain has TRBV7-9 and TRBJ1-1; no clear D. Germline lookup yields CDR1 SEHNR and CDR2 FQNEAQ (reference sequence). The CDR3 covers 14 residues. The germline V and J ends were trimmed by 1 base and 1 base, with 7 bases remaining between them. The CDR3 DNA follows: TGTGCCAGCAGCTTAGTACTCGCGAACACTGAAGCTTTCTTT. Translated: CASSLVLANTEAFF.

This clonotype was seen a few times. The chain carries TRBV4-3 and TRBJ1-2; TRBD1 is a possible D gene (6 bases). The germline gives CDR1 LGHNA, CDR2 YSLEER. CDR3 length: 15 residues. The V and J ends lost 2 bases and 3 bases respectively, with 13 bases between them. DNA of the CDR3: TGCGCCAGCAGCCAAAGTTCAGGGGCGGACTATGGCTACACCTTC. Translation: CASSQSSGADYGYTF.

The rearrangement links TRBV6-2 or TRBV6-3 to TRBJ2-3; D ambiguous. Trimming pared 5 bases from V and 6 bases from J, leaving 9 bases between. This CDR3 comprises 12 residues. Germline V gives CDR1 MNHEY, CDR2 SVGEGT. CDR3 nucleotide sequence: TGTGCCAGCAGTGACCTTTCCGATACGCAGTATTTT. This gives the protein CASSDLSDTQYF.

The table lists this clonotype with many counts. CDR3 protein: CASSDRVKNEQFF. CDR3 in DNA: TGTGCCAGCAGCGACAGAGTGAAAAATGAGCAGTTCTTC. The genes are TRBV6-2 or TRBV6-3 and TRBJ2-1; D might be TRBD1 (5 bases). CDR1 is MNHEY, CDR2 SVGEGT, per germline. The CDR3 runs to 13 residues. Deletions cut 6 bases from V and 7 bases from J, with 13 bases between.

The chain links TRBV12-3 or TRBV12-4 to TRBJ2-7, with D tentatively TRBD2 (6 bases). CDR3 length: 14 residues. Trimming removed 7 bases from V and 3 bases from J, with 16 bases in between. The CDR3 spells CASNMGGRGYEQYF. The CDR3 nucleotides are TGTGCCAGCAATATGGGCGGGCGGGGCTACGAGCAGTACTTC.

This clonotype was seen only a few times. The CDR3 is CASSDRQSSGANVLTF. The CDR3 DNA reads as TGTGCCAGCAGTGATCGCCAGTCCTCTGGGGCCAACGTCCTGACTTTC. V is TRBV25-1 and J is TRBJ2-6, with D uncertain. Germline CDR1 MGHDK, CDR2 SYGVNS. V was clipped by 3 bases and J by 0 bases, with 9 bases between them. CDR3 length equals 16 residues. Together with reference TRBV25-1 and TRBJ2-6, the CDR3 gives the full variable domain: EADIYQTPRYLVIGTGKKITLECSQTMGHDKMYWYQQDPGMELHLIHYSYGVNSTEKGDLSSESTVSRIRTEHFPLTLESARPSHTSQYLCASSDRQSSGANVLTFGAGSRLTVL.

The chain carries TRBV4-3 and TRBJ2-3; D gene unclear. Germline V gene sequence: CDR1 LGHNA, CDR2 YSLEER. The CDR3 length is 14 residues. V gave up 1 base and J gave up 2 bases, with 7 bases separating them. CDR3 region: CASSQGTATDTQYF. The CDR3 DNA sequence: TGCGCCAGCAGCCAAGGAACCGCCACAGATACGCAGTATTTT.

This chain uses TRBV7-2 with TRBJ2-2, with D unclear. The germline V gene encodes CDR1 SGHTA and CDR2 FQGNSA. CDR3 length equals 14 residues. The ends were cut back, 1 base at V and 2 bases at J, with 5 bases in the middle. CDR3 amino acids: CASSLVGNTGELFF. Here the CDR3 DNA reads TGTGCCAGCAGCTTAGTTGGTAACACCGGGGAGCTGTTTTTT.

This clonotype was observed a few times. The chain joins TRBV19 to TRBJ2-2; the D is unclear. This CDR3 contains 15 residues. The V and J ends lost 7 bases and 5 bases respectively, with 17 bases between them. Germline CDR1 reads LNHDA; CDR2 reads SQIVND (reference sequence). CDR3 coding DNA: TGTGCCAGTACCCTCAAAGTCGTCGAAACCGGGGAGCTGTTTTTT. This sequence encodes CASTLKVVETGELFF. Looking up the rest from reference TRBV19 and TRBJ2-2 gives the full variable domain: DGGITQSPKYLFRKEGQNVTLSCEQNLNHDAMYWYRQDPGQGLRLIYYSQIVNDFQKGDIAEGYSVSREKKESFPLTVTSAQKNPTAFYLCASTLKVVETGELFFGEGSRLTVL.

This clonotype occurred a few times. The V gene is TRBV7-9, the J gene TRBJ2-1; D is tentatively TRBD1 or TRBD2 (5 bases each). V lost 1 base to trimming and J lost 7 bases, with 17 bases between them. CDR3 length: 16 amino acids. Germline-derived CDR1 and CDR2 are SEHNR and FQNEAQ (reference sequence). CDR3 DNA: TGTGCCAGCAGCTTAGGGGGGTGGGAGCCAACGAATGAGCAGTTCTTC. This encodes CASSLGGWEPTNEQFF.

This clonotype was recorded many times. The CDR3 loop reads CASSPRGGGSYNEQFF. In DNA, the CDR3 is TGTGCCAGCAGCCCTCGCGGGGGAGGCTCCTACAATGAGCAGTTCTTC. The V and J genes are TRBV12-3 or TRBV12-4 and TRBJ2-1; 7 bases line up with TRBD2. The CDR3 is 16 amino acids. The trim removed 6 bases at V and 0 bases at J, leaving 8 bases unmatched.

This clonotype has ten or more counts. The chain joins TRBV30 to TRBJ1-2; D is uncertain. Per the germline V gene, CDR1 is GTSNPN and CDR2 is SVGIG (reference sequence). The CDR3 runs to 14 residues. The V gene lost 5 bases and the J gene lost 3 bases, with 16 bases spanning the gap. CDR3 DNA: TGTGCCTGGCTTGACCCCAACCCCTACTATGGCTACACCTTC. It specifies CAWLDPNPYYGYTF. Complete variable domain (other parts from reference TRBV30 and TRBJ1-2): SQTIHQWPATLVQPVGSPLSLECTVEGTSNPNLYWYRQAAGRGLQLLFYSVGIGQISSEVPQNLSASRPQDRQFILSSKKLLLSDSGFYLCAWLDPNPYYGYTFGSGTRLTVV.

The gene calls are TRBV14 and TRBJ2-7; D is perhaps TRBD1 (6 bases). The V gene's germline CDR1 is SGHDN and CDR2 FVKESK. The CDR3 spans 16 residues. Trimming left V 0 bases short and J 4 bases short, with 16 bases between. CDR3 amino acids: CASSQDTWTDPYEQYF. The CDR3 nucleotides read TGTGCCAGCAGCCAAGATACGTGGACAGATCCGTACGAGCAGTACTTC.

This clonotype was seen a handful of times. The chain links TRBV10-3 to TRBJ2-3; D uncertain. This CDR3 has 13 amino acids. Trimming took 8 bases from V and 3 from J, leaving 12 bases between them. Germline V gene sequence: CDR1 ENHRY, CDR2 SYGVKD. CDR3 residues: CAIGPRSTDTQYF. DNA for the CDR3: TGTGCCATCGGGCCCCGGTCGACAGATACGCAGTATTTT.

The V and J genes are TRBV28 and TRBJ2-1, with a possible D match to TRBD1 (5 bases). Trimming pared 5 bases from V and 9 bases from J, leaving 8 bases between. CDR1 and CDR2 (germline): MDHEN, SYDVKM. The CDR3 is made up of 11 amino acids. Here the CDR3 reads CASSPRGEQFF. The CDR3 DNA sequence: TGTGCCAGCAGTCCAAGGGGTGAGCAGTTCTTC.

The genes are TRBV5-5 and TRBJ2-7; 7 bases map to TRBD1. Germline trimming cut 4 bases from V and 0 bases from J; bases unmatched to any gene: 7. Germline CDR1 reads SGHKS; CDR2 reads YYEKEE (reference sequence). CDR3 length: 15 residues. Written as DNA, the CDR3 is TGTGCCAGCAGCCCGGGACAGTCCCTCTCCTACGAGCAGTACTTC. It yields the protein CASSPGQSLSYEQYF. Together with reference TRBV5-5 and TRBJ2-7, the CDR3 gives the full variable domain: DAGVTQSPTHLIKTRGQQVTLRCSPISGHKSVSWYQQVLGQGPQFIFQYYEKEERGRGNFPDRFSARQFPNYSSELNVNALLLGDSALYLCASSPGQSLSYEQYFGPGTRLTVT.

This sequence joins TRBV18 and TRBJ1-1; 10 nucleotides match TRBD1. The ends lost 3 bases at V and 6 bases at J; junction bases unmatched: 10. Germline assignment: CDR1 KGHSH and CDR2 LQKENI. CDR3 length equals 16 residues. CDR3 residues: CASSPSPGQGLPEAFF. In DNA, the CDR3 is TGTGCCAGCTCACCCTCACCGGGACAGGGGCTTCCTGAAGCTTTCTTT.

The J gene is TRBJ2-7, the V gene TRBV6-2 or TRBV6-3; D is ambiguous. Germline V lookup: CDR1 MNHEY, CDR2 SVGEGT. The germline V and J ends were trimmed by 0 bases and 6 bases, with 6 bases remaining between them. CDR3 length: 12 residues. The CDR3, as DNA: TGTGCCAGCAGTTACTCGATGGGCGAGCAGTACTTC. It yields the protein CASSYSMGEQYF.

This clonotype was counted at least ten times. The V and J genes are TRBV3-1 and TRBJ2-7; D ambiguous. CDR3 size: 13 residues. Germline V gene data show CDR1 as LGHDT and CDR2 as YNNKEL (reference sequence). The V gene lost 1 base and the J gene lost 0 bases, with 4 bases spanning the gap. The CDR3 loop is CASSQVYSYEQYF. The CDR3 DNA follows: TGTGCCAGCAGCCAAGTCTACTCCTACGAGCAGTACTTC.

The rearrangement joins TRBV9 to TRBJ2-5, with TRBD2 matching over 7 bases. CDR1 is SGDLS and CDR2 is YYNGEE in the germline V gene. The CDR3 is made up of 14 amino acids. Trimming at V came to 4 bases and at J to 3 bases, leaving 6 bases not matched to a gene. CDR3 sequence: CASSPYGTKETQYF. CDR3 nucleotide sequence: TGTGCCAGCAGCCCTTACGGGACTAAAGAGACCCAGTACTTC.

A few counts support this clonotype. V usage is TRBV20-1 and J usage is TRBJ1-3; D is uncertain. V shed 0 bases and J shed 4 bases, with 10 bases lying between them. The CDR3 consists of 14 residues. In germline, CDR1 is DFQATT, CDR2 SNEGSKA (reference sequence). CDR3 region: CSARDIGPGNTIYF. The CDR3 region has the DNA TGCAGTGCTAGAGACATAGGGCCGGGAAACACCATATATTTT.

This clonotype appeared many times. The chain links TRBV29-1 to TRBJ2-1; 9 bases are shared with TRBD2. The CDR3 consists of 16 residues. Per the germline V gene, CDR1 is SQVTM and CDR2 is ANQGSEA. With V trimmed by 1 base and J by 2 bases, 6 bases remained unmatched. The CDR3 bases are TGCAGCGTTGAAGGTCTAGCGGGAACTGCCTACAATGAGCAGTTCTTC. It specifies CSVEGLAGTAYNEQFF.

This clonotype was detected only a few times. The chain couples TRBV29-1 to TRBJ2-1; a weak D match, TRBD2 (6 bases). Trimming cost V 4 bases and J 7 bases, with 17 bases left between them. CDR1 and CDR2 (germline): SQVTM, ANQGSEA. The CDR3 sequence is 14 residues long. The DNA of the CDR3 is TGCAGCGTTGCGGGAGCCGGCAACGTAAATGAGCAGTTCTTC. This sequence encodes CSVAGAGNVNEQFF.

V gene TRBV6-1 combines with J gene TRBJ1-2, with 7 bases aligning to TRBD1. The germline CDR1 and CDR2 sequences are MNHNS and SASEGT. There are 15 residues in the CDR3. Losses at the gene ends were 6 bases for V and 4 bases for J; bases not matched to a gene: 11. CDR3 loop: CASRRETGVLYGYTF. CDR3 coding DNA: TGTGCCAGCAGGCGCGAAACAGGGGTTCTCTATGGCTACACCTTC.

This clonotype came up many times. The chain links TRBV7-3 to TRBJ2-5; 8 nucleotides agree with TRBD2. The germline V gene has CDR1 SGHTA and CDR2 FQGTGA. The V segment lost 2 bases and the J segment 4 bases; nucleotides outside the gene matches: 6. The CDR3 consists of 15 residues. The CDR3 protein is CASSLAGGGGETQYF. In nucleotides, the CDR3 is TGTGCCAGCAGCTTAGCGGGAGGTGGCGGAGAGACCCAGTACTTC.

The chain is built from TRBV20-1 and TRBJ2-1; D gene uncertain. The CDR3 is 12 residues long. Germline CDR1 is DFQATT and CDR2 is SNEGSKA (reference sequence). Trimming took 2 bases from V and 9 from J, leaving 11 bases between them. The CDR3 sequence is CSARHMASEQFF. The DNA for the CDR3 is TGCAGTGCTAGACATATGGCGTCTGAGCAGTTCTTC.

The rearrangement links TRBV7-9 to TRBJ2-3; D may be TRBD2 (6 bases). Germline loops: CDR1 SEHNR, CDR2 FQNEAQ (reference sequence). Trimming shortened V by 5 bases and J by 8 bases, and 17 bases separated the two germline ends. This CDR3 is built from 14 residues. The CDR3 region is CASSPGGSAVTQYF. In DNA, the CDR3 is TGTGCCAGCAGCCCCGGAGGGTCGGCAGTTACGCAGTATTTT.

This clonotype was detected many times. The rearrangement joins TRBV12-3 or TRBV12-4 to TRBJ2-7, with D perhaps TRBD1 (5 bases). The CDR3 runs 13 residues. Trimming took off 6 bases at V and 2 bases at J, with 11 bases between the two ends. The CDR3 DNA follows: TGTGCCAGCAGACAAGACAGAGCCTACGAGCAGTACTTC. It translates to CASRQDRAYEQYF.

This clonotype was observed a handful of times. J is TRBJ2-7 and V is TRBV7-2; D gene uncertain. The CDR3 is 15 residues long. Trimming removed 1 base at V and 3 bases at J, with 13 bases between. In germline, CDR1 is SGHTA, CDR2 FQGNSA. CDR3 residues: CASSLDPVPLYEQYF. The CDR3 DNA follows: TGTGCCAGCAGCTTAGATCCAGTCCCTCTCTACGAGCAGTACTTC.

This clonotype was detected ten times or more. The J gene is TRBJ2-7, the V gene TRBV7-4, with D perhaps given as TRBD1 or TRBD2 (5 bases each). Germline assignment: CDR1 SGHVT and CDR2 SQSDAQ. The CDR3 is 14 residues long. Trimming pared 4 bases from V and 1 base from J, leaving 11 bases between. CDR3 sequence reads: CASSSGSLSYEQYF. The CDR3 DNA is TGTGCCAGCAGCTCAGGGAGCCTTTCCTACGAGCAGTACTTC.

This sequence joins TRBV7-8 and TRBJ1-5; 9 bases agree with TRBD1. The CDR3 loop spans 14 amino acids. Trimming cost V 4 bases and J 7 bases; bases outside gene matches: 5. Germline loops: CDR1 SGHVS, CDR2 FQNEAQ. The CDR3 is CASSYGQGKQPQHF. CDR3 nucleotide sequence: TGTGCCAGCAGCTACGGACAGGGGAAACAGCCCCAGCATTTT.

CDR3 residues: CAWNGVLNTEAFF. The CDR3 DNA sequence: TGTGCCTGGAATGGAGTCCTGAACACTGAAGCTTTCTTT. The V and J genes are TRBV30 and TRBJ1-1; D is ambiguous. Trimming pared 4 bases from V and 0 bases from J, leaving 9 bases between. CDR1 and CDR2 from the germline V gene are GTSNPN and SVGIG (reference sequence). This CDR3 has 13 residues.